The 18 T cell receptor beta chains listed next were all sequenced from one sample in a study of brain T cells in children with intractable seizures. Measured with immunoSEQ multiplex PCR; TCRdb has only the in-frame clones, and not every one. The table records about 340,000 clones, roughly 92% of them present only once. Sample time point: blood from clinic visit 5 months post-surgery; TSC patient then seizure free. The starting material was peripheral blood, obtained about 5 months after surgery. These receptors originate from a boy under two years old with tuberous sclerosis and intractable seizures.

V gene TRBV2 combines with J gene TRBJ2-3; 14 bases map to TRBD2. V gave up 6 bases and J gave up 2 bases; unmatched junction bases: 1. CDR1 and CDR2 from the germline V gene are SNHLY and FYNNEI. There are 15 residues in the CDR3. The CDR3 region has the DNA TGTGCCAGCAGGGGACTAGCGGGAGTCACAGATACGCAGTATTTT. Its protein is CASRGLAGVTDTQYF.

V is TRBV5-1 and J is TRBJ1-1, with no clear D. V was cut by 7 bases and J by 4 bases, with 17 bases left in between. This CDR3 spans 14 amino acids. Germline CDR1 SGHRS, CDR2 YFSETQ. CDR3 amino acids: CASYLGPPGTEAFF. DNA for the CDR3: TGCGCCAGCTACCTCGGCCCCCCGGGCACTGAAGCTTTCTTT.

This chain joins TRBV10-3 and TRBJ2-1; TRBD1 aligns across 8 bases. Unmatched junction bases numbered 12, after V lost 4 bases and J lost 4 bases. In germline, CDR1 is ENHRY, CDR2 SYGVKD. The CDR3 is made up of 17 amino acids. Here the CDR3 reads CAISVRGEDREYNEQFF. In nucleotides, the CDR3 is TGTGCCATCAGTGTCAGGGGGGAGGACAGGGAATACAATGAGCAGTTCTTC.

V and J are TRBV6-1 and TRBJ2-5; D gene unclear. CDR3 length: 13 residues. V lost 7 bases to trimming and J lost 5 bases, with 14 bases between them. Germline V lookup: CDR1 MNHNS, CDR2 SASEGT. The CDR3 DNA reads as TGTGCCAGCACCCAAGCAGAGTGGGAGACCCAGTACTTC. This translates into CASTQAEWETQYF.

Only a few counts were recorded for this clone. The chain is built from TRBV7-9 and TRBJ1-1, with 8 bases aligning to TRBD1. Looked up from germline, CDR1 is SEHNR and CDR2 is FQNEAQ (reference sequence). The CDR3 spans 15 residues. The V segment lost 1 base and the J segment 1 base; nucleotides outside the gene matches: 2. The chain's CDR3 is CASSLGDRQNTEAFF. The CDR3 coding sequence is TGTGCCAGCAGCTTAGGGGACAGGCAGAACACTGAAGCTTTCTTT.

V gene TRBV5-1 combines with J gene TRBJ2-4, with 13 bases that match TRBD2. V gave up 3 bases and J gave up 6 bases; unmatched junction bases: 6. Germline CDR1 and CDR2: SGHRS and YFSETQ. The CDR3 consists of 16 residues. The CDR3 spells CASSSGTSGDVNIQYF. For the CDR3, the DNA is TGCGCCAGCAGCTCAGGGACTAGCGGGGATGTAAACATTCAGTACTTC.

CDR3 sequence: CASSYSASREGTEAFF. As DNA, the CDR3 is TGTGCCAGCAGTTACTCCGCATCCAGGGAGGGTACTGAAGCTTTCTTT. The chain employs TRBV6-5 and TRBJ1-1; a weak D match, TRBD1 (5 bases). V was clipped by 0 bases and J by 5 bases, with 16 bases between them. CDR1 is MNHEY and CDR2 is SVGAGI in the germline V gene. The CDR3 covers 16 residues.

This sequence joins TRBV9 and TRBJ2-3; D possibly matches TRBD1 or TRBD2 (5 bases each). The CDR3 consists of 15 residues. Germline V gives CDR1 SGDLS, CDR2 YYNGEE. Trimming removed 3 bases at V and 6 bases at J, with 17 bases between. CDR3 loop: CASSAAGLGADTQYF. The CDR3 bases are TGTGCCAGCAGCGCCGCGGGTCTCGGGGCCGATACGCAGTATTTT.

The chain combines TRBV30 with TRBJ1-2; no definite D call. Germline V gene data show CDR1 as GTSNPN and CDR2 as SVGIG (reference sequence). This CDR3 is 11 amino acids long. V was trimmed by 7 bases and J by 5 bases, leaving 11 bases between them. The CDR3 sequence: CASSLGYGYTF. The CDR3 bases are TGTGCCTCTTCTCTAGGGTATGGCTACACCTTC. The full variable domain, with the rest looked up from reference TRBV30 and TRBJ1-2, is SQTIHQWPATLVQPVGSPLSLECTVEGTSNPNLYWYRQAAGRGLQLLFYSVGIGQISSEVPQNLSASRPQDRQFILSSKKLLLSDSGFYLCASSLGYGYTFGSGTRLTVV.

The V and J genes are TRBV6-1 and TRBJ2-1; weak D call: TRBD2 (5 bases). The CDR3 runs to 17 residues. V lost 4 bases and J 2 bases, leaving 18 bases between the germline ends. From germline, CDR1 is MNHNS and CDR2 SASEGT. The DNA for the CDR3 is TGTGCCAGCAGTGGAAACCCACCTACTAGTACCTACAATGAGCAGTTCTTC. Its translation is CASSGNPPTSTYNEQFF.

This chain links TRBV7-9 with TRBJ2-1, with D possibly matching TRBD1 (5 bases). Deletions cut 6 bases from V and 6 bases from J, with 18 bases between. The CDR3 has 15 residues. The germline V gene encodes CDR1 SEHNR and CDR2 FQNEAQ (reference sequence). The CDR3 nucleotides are TGTGCCAGCAGATCACGGACACTGGAAGCCAATGAGCAGTTCTTC. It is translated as CASRSRTLEANEQFF.

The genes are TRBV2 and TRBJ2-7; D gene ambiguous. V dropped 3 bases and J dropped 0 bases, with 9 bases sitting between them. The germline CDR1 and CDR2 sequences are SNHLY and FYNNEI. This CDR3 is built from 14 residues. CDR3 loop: CASSEGGSSYEQYF. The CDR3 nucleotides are TGTGCCAGCAGTGAGGGCGGCAGCTCCTACGAGCAGTACTTC.

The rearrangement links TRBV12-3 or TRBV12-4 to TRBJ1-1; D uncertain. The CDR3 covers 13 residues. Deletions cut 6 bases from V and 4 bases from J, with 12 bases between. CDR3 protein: CASRDTIGTEAFF. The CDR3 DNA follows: TGTGCCAGCAGGGATACGATTGGCACTGAAGCTTTCTTT.

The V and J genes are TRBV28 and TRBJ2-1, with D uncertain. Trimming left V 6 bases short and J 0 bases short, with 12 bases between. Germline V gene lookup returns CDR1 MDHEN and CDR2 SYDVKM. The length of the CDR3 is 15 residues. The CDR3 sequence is CASSLRRSSYNEQFF. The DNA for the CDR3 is TGTGCCAGCAGCCTCCGGCGGAGCTCCTACAATGAGCAGTTCTTC.

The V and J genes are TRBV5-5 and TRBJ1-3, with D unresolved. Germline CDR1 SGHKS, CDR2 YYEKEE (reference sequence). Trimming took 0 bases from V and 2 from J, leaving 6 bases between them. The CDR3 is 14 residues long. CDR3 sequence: CASSLGGTGNTIYF. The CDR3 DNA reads TGTGCCAGCAGCTTGGGGGGAACTGGAAACACCATATATTTT.

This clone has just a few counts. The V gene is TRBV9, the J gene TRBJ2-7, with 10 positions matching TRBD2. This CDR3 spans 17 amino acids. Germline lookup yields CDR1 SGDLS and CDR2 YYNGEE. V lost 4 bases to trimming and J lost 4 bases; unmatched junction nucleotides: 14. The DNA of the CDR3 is TGTGCCAGCAGCCCTAGCCCCACCGGGACTAGCGCTTACGAGCAGTACTTC. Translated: CASSPSPTGTSAYEQYF. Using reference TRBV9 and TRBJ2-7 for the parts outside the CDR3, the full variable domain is DSGVTQTPKHLITATGQRVTLRCSPRSGDLSVYWYQQSLDQGLQFLIQYYNGEERAKGNILERFSAQQFPDLHSELNLSSLELGDSALYFCASSPSPTGTSAYEQYFGPGTRLTVT.

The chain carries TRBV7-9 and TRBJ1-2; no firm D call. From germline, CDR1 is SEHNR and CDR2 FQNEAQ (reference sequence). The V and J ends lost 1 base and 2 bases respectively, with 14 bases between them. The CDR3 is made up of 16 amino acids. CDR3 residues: CASSLEAAGSNYGYTF. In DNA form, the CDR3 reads TGTGCCAGCAGCTTAGAGGCGGCGGGGAGCAACTATGGCTACACCTTC.

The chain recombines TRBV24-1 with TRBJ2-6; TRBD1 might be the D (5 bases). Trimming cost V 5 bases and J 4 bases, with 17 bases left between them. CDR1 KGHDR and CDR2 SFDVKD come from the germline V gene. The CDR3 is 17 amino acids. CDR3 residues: CATSAPSYRFGANVLTF. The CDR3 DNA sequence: TGTGCCACCAGTGCCCCCTCTTACAGGTTCGGGGCCAACGTCCTGACTTTC.